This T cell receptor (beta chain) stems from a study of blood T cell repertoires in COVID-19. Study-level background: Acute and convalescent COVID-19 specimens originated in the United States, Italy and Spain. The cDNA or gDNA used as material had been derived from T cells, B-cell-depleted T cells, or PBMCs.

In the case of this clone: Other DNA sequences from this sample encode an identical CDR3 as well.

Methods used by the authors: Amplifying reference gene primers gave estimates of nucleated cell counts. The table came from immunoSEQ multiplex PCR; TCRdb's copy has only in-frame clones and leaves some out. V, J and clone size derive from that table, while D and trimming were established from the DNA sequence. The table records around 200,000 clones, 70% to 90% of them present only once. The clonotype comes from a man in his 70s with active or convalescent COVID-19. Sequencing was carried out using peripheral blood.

CDR3 DNA: TGCGCCAGCAGCTTAGAGGGGACAAATGAAAAACTGTTTTTT. The encoded protein is CASSLEGTNEKLFF. This chain connects TRBV5-1 to TRBJ1-4; weak D call: TRBD1 (6 bases). Germline lookup yields CDR1 SGHRS and CDR2 YFSETQ. The CDR3 totals 14 residues. V gave up 2 bases and J gave up 5 bases, with 10 bases separating them. Supplemented by reference TRBV5-1 and TRBJ1-4, the full variable domain reads KAGVTQTPRYLIKTRGQQVTLSCSPISGHRSVSWYQQTPGQGLQFLFEYFSETQRNKGNFPGRFSGRQFSNSRSEMNVSTLELGDSALYLCASSLEGTNEKLFFGSGTQLSVL.